The text below deals with one TCR beta chain. The sample originates from a study of blood T cell repertoires in COVID-19. About the study: Sample material is recorded as cDNA or gDNA derived from T cells, B-cell-depleted T cells, or PBMCs.

The Seattle patients, enrolled during active infection, were followed longitudinally. V was clipped by 4 bases and J by 4 bases; unmatched bases: 9. CDR3 length: 16 amino acids. Germline CDR1 SGHNT, CDR2 YYREEE (reference sequence). Profiling relied on immunoSEQ multiplex PCR, and the TCRdb table lists in-frame clones only, not all of them. The sample has approximately 180,000 clones, more than 75% seen once. The TCR comes from a woman aged 70-85 years with COVID-19, enrolled during active disease. The sample taken for sequencing was peripheral blood. This chain uses TRBV5-4 with TRBJ1-2; 11 nucleotides align to TRBD1. The CDR3 here is CASSPMRTGGLYGYTF. In DNA form, the CDR3 reads TGTGCCAGCAGCCCGATGAGGACAGGGGGCCTCTATGGCTACACCTTC.